The text below deals with one T cell receptor (beta chain). Distinct nucleotide sequences in the sample also encode this CDR3. The data derive from a study of blood T cell repertoires in COVID-19. From germline, CDR1 is KGHSH and CDR2 LQKENI. The trim removed 3 bases at V and 5 bases at J, leaving 0 bases unmatched. The CDR3 is 14 residues long. Assay used: immunoSEQ multiplex PCR; TCRdb lists only in-frame clones, some missing. The sample comprises 350,000 to 450,000 clones, around nine tenths of which are singletons, and 1.5% to 2% rests with the top ten. The material sequenced was PBMCs or T cells enriched from blood (not recorded which). The receptor's source is a woman under 40 who had recovered from COVID-19. The chain employs TRBV18 and TRBJ1-4; 10 bases are shared with TRBD1. The CDR3 sequence is CASSPGQGNEKLFF. The DNA for the CDR3 is TGTGCCAGCTCACCGGGACAGGGGAATGAAAAACTGTTTTTT.